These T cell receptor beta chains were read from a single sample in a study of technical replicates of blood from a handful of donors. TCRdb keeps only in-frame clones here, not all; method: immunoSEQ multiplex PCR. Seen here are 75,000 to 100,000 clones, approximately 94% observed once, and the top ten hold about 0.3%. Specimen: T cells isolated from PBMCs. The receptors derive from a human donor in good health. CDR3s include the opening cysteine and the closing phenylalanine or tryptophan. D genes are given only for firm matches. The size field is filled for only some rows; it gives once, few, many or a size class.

cdr3_nt: TGTGCCAGCAGAAAAGCGGGAGGGCAAGGCTTACAGTTCTTC
cdr3_aa: CASRKAGGQGLQFF
j_call: TRBJ2-1
cdr3_length: 14
v_call: TRBV27
d_call: TRBD2
clone_size: NA

cdr3_nt: TGCGCCAGCAGCCAAGATAACCCAGATACCGGGGATTACGAGCAGTACTTC
cdr3_aa: CASSQDNPDTGDYEQYF
j_call: TRBJ2-7
cdr3_length: 17
v_call: TRBV4-3
d_call: NA
clone_size: NA

cdr3_nt: TGTGCCAGCAGCGGGCGGGTGGGGAATGAGCAGTTCTTC
cdr3_aa: CASSGRVGNEQFF
j_call: TRBJ2-1
cdr3_length: 13
v_call: TRBV5-7
d_call: NA
clone_size: NA

cdr3_nt: TGTGCCAGCAGCATAAACAGGGGTGAAAAACTGTTTTTT
cdr3_aa: CASSINRGEKLFF
j_call: TRBJ1-4
cdr3_length: 13
v_call: TRBV6-5
d_call: TRBD1
clone_size: once

cdr3_nt: TGTGCCAGCAGCCGACGACTAGCGGGAGACAATGAGCAGTTCTTC
cdr3_aa: CASSRRLAGDNEQFF
j_call: TRBJ2-1
cdr3_length: 15
v_call: TRBV7-6
d_call: TRBD2
clone_size: NA

cdr3_nt: TGTGCCAGCAGCCGTAGCGTGTTTTTTTCTGAGCAGTTCTTC
cdr3_aa: CASSRSVFFSEQFF
j_call: TRBJ2-1
cdr3_length: 14
v_call: TRBV7-9
d_call: NA
clone_size: once

cdr3_nt: TGTGCTAGTGGTCCCTCCGCCGGGAGGGCCCACGAGCAGTACTTC
cdr3_aa: CASGPSAGRAHEQYF
j_call: TRBJ2-7
cdr3_length: 15
v_call: TRBV12-5
d_call: TRBD2
clone_size: once

cdr3_nt: TGTGCCAGAAGAACTAGCGCAAGCACAGATACGCAGTATTTT
cdr3_aa: CARRTSASTDTQYF
j_call: TRBJ2-3
cdr3_length: 14
v_call: TRBV6-4
d_call: TRBD2
clone_size: NA

cdr3_nt: TGTGCCAGCAGCCAAGATTTATACGAGCAGTACTTC
cdr3_aa: CASSQDLYEQYF
j_call: TRBJ2-7
cdr3_length: 12
v_call: TRBV4-2
d_call: NA
clone_size: NA

cdr3_nt: TGCGCCAGCAGCTTGACGGGGGACCCTATCTACAATGAGCAGTTCTTC
cdr3_aa: CASSLTGDPIYNEQFF
j_call: TRBJ2-1
cdr3_length: 16
v_call: TRBV5-1
d_call: NA
clone_size: NA

cdr3_nt: TGTGCCAGCAGTTTCGGGGGAACCTACGAGCAGTACTTC
cdr3_aa: CASSFGGTYEQYF
j_call: TRBJ2-7
cdr3_length: 13
v_call: TRBV2
d_call: NA
clone_size: NA

cdr3_nt: TGTGCCAGCAGCGGGGGAACAGGGTCTGGAAACACCATATATTTT
cdr3_aa: CASSGGTGSGNTIYF
j_call: TRBJ1-3
cdr3_length: 15
v_call: TRBV9
d_call: NA
clone_size: NA

cdr3_nt: TGTGCCAGTAGTACCTCCAGGGCCATCTCTTACGAGCAGTACTTC
cdr3_aa: CASSTSRAISYEQYF
j_call: TRBJ2-7
cdr3_length: 15
v_call: TRBV19
d_call: NA
clone_size: NA

cdr3_nt: TGTGCCAGCAGGGGACAGGGGGCGAGAGACGGGGAGCTGTTTTTT
cdr3_aa: CASRGQGARDGELFF
j_call: TRBJ2-2
cdr3_length: 15
v_call: TRBV6-5
d_call: TRBD1
clone_size: NA